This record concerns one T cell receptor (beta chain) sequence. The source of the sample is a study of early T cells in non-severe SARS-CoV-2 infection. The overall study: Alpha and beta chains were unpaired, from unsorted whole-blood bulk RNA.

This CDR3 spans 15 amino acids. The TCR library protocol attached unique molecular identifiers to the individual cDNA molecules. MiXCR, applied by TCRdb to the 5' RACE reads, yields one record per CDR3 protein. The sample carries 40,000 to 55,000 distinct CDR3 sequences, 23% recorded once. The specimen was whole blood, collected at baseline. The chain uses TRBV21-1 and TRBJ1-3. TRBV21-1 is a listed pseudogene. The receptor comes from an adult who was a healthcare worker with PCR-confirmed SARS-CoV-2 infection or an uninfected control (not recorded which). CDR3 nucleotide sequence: TGTGCCAGCAGCAAAGGAGGGTCATTTGGAAACACCATATATTTT. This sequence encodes CASSKGGSFGNTIYF.